Described below is a single T cell receptor beta chain sequence and its context. Under the authors' procedure: Using reference gene primer amplification, nucleated cell counts were estimated. The protocol was immunoSEQ multiplex PCR, while the TCRdb copy is restricted to in-frame clones and leaves out a portion. V and J calls and clone size are those listed in that table; D and trimming were worked out from the DNA. The top ten hold more than 0.55% of the sample, which has about 260,000 clones, around 90% seen once. Trimming took 2 bases from V and 2 from J; bases not matched to a gene: 5. Germline assignment: CDR1 MDHEN and CDR2 SYDVKM. The CDR3 consists of 16 residues. The data stem from a study of blood T cell repertoires in COVID-19. About the study: Donors in the United States, Italy and Spain gave samples during acute or convalescent COVID-19. Nucleic acid was either cDNA or gDNA, and it came from T cells, B-cell-depleted T cells, or PBMCs.

The sequence came from a human donor in a cohort sampled during active COVID-19. The sample consisted of peripheral blood. The J gene is TRBJ1-3, the V gene TRBV28, with 8 bases lining up with TRBD1. CDR3 sequence: CASSLPGQVTGNTIYF. In DNA form, the CDR3 reads TGTGCCAGCAGTTTACCGGGACAGGTGACTGGAAACACCATATATTTT.